The 2 T cell receptor beta chains presented below share a single source sample, sequenced in a study of CD8 T cells in Susac syndrome (dated by TCRdb to 2018 to 2020). Libraries came from the immunoSEQ multiplex PCR assay. RNA was extracted using the RNeasy kit, and roughly 0.45 to 1 microgram was reverse transcribed with random hexamers. TCRdb cleaned the public reads at Q25 with fastp, built clones with MiXCR and kept in-frame beta chains. Every CDR3 protein is listed once, alongside the most common genes and DNA of its rows. This sample gives 250,000 to 350,000 distinct CDR3 sequences in total; 80% to 90% of them show up just once. The ten largest clones add up to about 0.11% of the sample. Input material: CD8+ T cells from PBMCs. These receptors came from a human donor with multiple sclerosis.

This chain joins TRBV29-1 and TRBJ1-1; 8 bases match TRBD1. Trimming took 5 bases from V and 8 from J; bases not matched to a gene: 10. This CDR3 has 13 residues. The germline V gene encodes CDR1 SQVTM and CDR2 ANQGSEA. The DNA for the CDR3 is TGCAGCGTTAATCCCGACAGGGGTCGGGAAGCTTTCTTT. This codes for CSVNPDRGREAFF.

The chain recombines TRBV4-1 with TRBJ2-7, with 8 bases lining up with TRBD2. V dropped 1 base and J dropped 3; count of bases not matched to a gene: 8. Germline V gene lookup returns CDR1 MGHRA and CDR2 YSYEKL. The CDR3 has 16 amino acids. This CDR3 is CASSQVPGGFNYEQYF. CDR3 DNA sequence: TGCGCCAGCAGCCAAGTACCGGGAGGGTTCAACTACGAGCAGTACTTC.